The sequence of this T cell receptor (beta chain) was determined in a study of identical twins. TCRdb used MiXCR to reprocess the 5' RACE reads, holding one entry per CDR3 protein. The data contain approximately 530,000 distinct CDR3 sequences, approximately 20% of them singletons. The donor group consisted entirely of healthy Caucasians. The V gene's germline CDR1 is DFQATT and CDR2 SNEGSKA (reference sequence). This CDR3 contains 15 residues. The V end lost 0 bases, the J end lost 2 bases, and 14 bases lay between the germline ends. Concerning this clonotype itself: The target antigen is unknown.

Overall study findings and caveats: Weaker excess twin sharing was observed in beta out-of-frame sequences. Alpha sequences out of frame and shared by twins had excess low generation probability.

This sample was also put to use in a study of yellow fever vaccine responses in identical twins. According to that study: Vaccine-induced T cell responses in twins were reportedly observed to appear partly convergent, partly personalized.

The chain is built from TRBV20-1 and TRBJ2-7; no reliable D call. Specimen: CD4+ T cells sorted from blood. The TCR sequence derives from a woman under 30 in good health. CDR3 sequence (DNA): TGCAGTGCTAGAGATATGGCGGCAGGCGCCTACGAGCAGTACTTC. Its translation: CSARDMAAGAYEQYF.